These 12 T cell receptor beta chains came from one sample sequenced in a study of blood T cell repertoires in COVID-19. Method: immunoSEQ multiplex PCR; TCRdb's copy keeps in-frame clones and lacks some. Of 100,000 to 150,000 clones listed, approximately 88% were seen once; the top ten hold approximately 13%. The sequencing input was peripheral blood. The receptor set was obtained from a woman in her thirties who had recovered from COVID-19.

The CDR3 is CASSRGQPQHF. CDR3 coding DNA: TGTGCCAGCAGTCGCGGTCAGCCCCAGCATTTT. The V call is TRBV28, the J call TRBJ1-5; the D is unclear. The V gene lost 5 bases and the J gene lost 6 bases, with 5 bases spanning the gap. There are 11 residues in the CDR3. In germline, CDR1 is MDHEN, CDR2 SYDVKM.

The chain joins TRBV5-1 to TRBJ1-6, with TRBD1 as a possible D gene (5 bases). This CDR3 has 15 residues. V was pared by 0 bases and J by 14 bases, with 18 bases between. Germline CDR1 reads SGHRS; CDR2 reads YFSETQ. The CDR3 DNA follows: TGCGCCAGCAGCTTGGAACAGGCATCGGGCATAGCCCTCCACTTT. It codes for CASSLEQASGIALHF.

V usage is TRBV5-1 and J usage is TRBJ2-3; no definite D call. Germline V gives CDR1 SGHRS, CDR2 YFSETQ. The CDR3 sequence is 14 residues long. Trimming removed 1 base at V and 0 bases at J, with 6 bases between. CDR3 loop: CASSLLRSTDTQYF. In nucleotides, the CDR3 is TGCGCCAGCAGCTTGCTCAGAAGCACAGATACGCAGTATTTT.

V gene TRBV3-1 (or the pseudogene TRBV3-2) combines with J gene TRBJ1-4, with TRBD1 as a possible D gene (6 bases). CDR1 and CDR2 from the germline V gene are LGHDT and YNNKEL (reference sequence). The V gene lost 6 bases and the J gene lost 7 bases, with 9 bases spanning the gap. The CDR3 runs to 12 residues. Here the CDR3 reads CASSRGGEKLFF. The CDR3 DNA reads as TGTGCCAGCAGTCGAGGGGGTGAAAAACTGTTTTTT.

This clone was observed a single time. V and J are TRBV7-9 and TRBJ1-1; TRBD1 is a possible D gene (6 bases). The CDR3 contains 12 residues. Trimming took 0 bases from V and 7 from J, leaving 6 bases between them. Germline V gives CDR1 SEHNR, CDR2 FQNEAQ (reference sequence). CDR3 loop: CASSLADSEAFF. The CDR3, as DNA: TGTGCCAGCAGCTTAGCGGACAGTGAAGCTTTCTTT.

The V call is TRBV5-6, the J call TRBJ1-6; maybe TRBD1 (6 bases). This CDR3 has 14 amino acids. Germline V gives CDR1 SGHDT, CDR2 YYEEEE. The V end lost 0 bases, the J end lost 10 bases, and 11 bases lay between the germline ends. The CDR3 is CASSLDRVISPLHF. CDR3 coding DNA: TGTGCCAGCAGCTTGGACAGGGTGATCTCACCCCTCCACTTT.

This clone was detected only a few times. The CDR3 region has the DNA TGTGCCAGCGGGCACCGGGACAGAAGAGGCTACACCTTC. Amino acid sequence: CASGHRDRRGYTF. This chain connects TRBV2 to TRBJ1-2, with 7 bases matching TRBD1. Germline V gives CDR1 SNHLY, CDR2 FYNNEI. The CDR3 contains 13 residues. J was trimmed by 8 bases and V by 8 bases; bases with no gene match: 11.

The chain employs TRBV11-2 and TRBJ2-5; no definite D call. Looked up from germline, CDR1 is SGHAT and CDR2 is FQNNGV. The CDR3 is made up of 14 amino acids. Trimming shortened V by 1 base and J by 2 bases, and 8 bases separated the two germline ends. For the CDR3, the DNA is TGTGCCAGCAGCTTAGCCCGCACACAAGAGACCCAGTACTTC. This encodes CASSLARTQETQYF.

J is TRBJ2-1 and V is TRBV12-3 or TRBV12-4; a weak D match, TRBD2 (5 bases). CDR3 size: 13 residues. Trimming pared 8 bases from V and 0 bases from J, leaving 8 bases between. The CDR3 DNA sequence: TGTGCCAGCGAGCGGAGCTCCTACAATGAGCAGTTCTTC. Translating gives CASERSSYNEQFF.

The chain is built from TRBV7-9 and TRBJ1-5; unclear D gene. Germline CDR1 and CDR2: SEHNR and FQNEAQ (reference sequence). Trimming removed 0 bases from V and 3 bases from J, with 15 bases in between. The CDR3 runs 17 residues. CDR3 loop: CASSLASEGLYNQPQHF. The CDR3 DNA follows: TGTGCCAGCAGCTTAGCTAGTGAGGGATTATACAATCAGCCCCAGCATTTT.

This clone showed up just once. The chain uses TRBV30 and TRBJ2-1; D ambiguous. Deletions cut 1 base from V and 7 bases from J, with 23 bases between. CDR1 GTSNPN and CDR2 SVGIG come from the germline V gene (reference sequence). The CDR3 loop spans 17 amino acids. CDR3 in DNA: TGTGCCTGGAGTGACGGAGCAAATGGAGACCCTGCAAATGAGCAGTTCTTC. Protein sequence: CAWSDGANGDPANEQFF.

The CDR3 region is CASSRQMNTEAFF. In DNA form, the CDR3 reads TGTGCCAGCAGCAGACAAATGAACACTGAAGCTTTCTTT. The chain recombines TRBV6-5 with TRBJ1-1; D gene uncertain. The V end was cut by 6 bases, the J end by 0 bases, with 8 bases between. The CDR3 has 13 residues. Germline V gene data show CDR1 as MNHEY and CDR2 as SVGAGI.